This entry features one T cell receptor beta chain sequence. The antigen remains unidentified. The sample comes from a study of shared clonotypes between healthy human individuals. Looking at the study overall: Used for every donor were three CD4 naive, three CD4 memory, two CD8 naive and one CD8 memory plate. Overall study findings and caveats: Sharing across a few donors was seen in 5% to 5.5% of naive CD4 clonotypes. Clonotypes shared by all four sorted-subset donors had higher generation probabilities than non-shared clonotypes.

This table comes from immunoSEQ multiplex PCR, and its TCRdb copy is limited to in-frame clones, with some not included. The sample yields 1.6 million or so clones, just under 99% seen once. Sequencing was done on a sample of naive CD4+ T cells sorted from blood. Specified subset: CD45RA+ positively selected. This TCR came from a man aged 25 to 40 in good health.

CDR3 amino acids: CASSVDPSGGTLNIQYF. CDR3 DNA: TGTGCCAGCAGCGTAGACCCCTCAGGCGGGACCCTAAACATTCAGTACTTC. This chain uses TRBV9 with TRBJ2-4; tentatively, D is TRBD2 (6 bases). V lost 0 bases and J 6 bases, leaving 19 bases between the germline ends. CDR1 is SGDLS and CDR2 is YYNGEE in the germline V gene. The CDR3 consists of 17 residues.